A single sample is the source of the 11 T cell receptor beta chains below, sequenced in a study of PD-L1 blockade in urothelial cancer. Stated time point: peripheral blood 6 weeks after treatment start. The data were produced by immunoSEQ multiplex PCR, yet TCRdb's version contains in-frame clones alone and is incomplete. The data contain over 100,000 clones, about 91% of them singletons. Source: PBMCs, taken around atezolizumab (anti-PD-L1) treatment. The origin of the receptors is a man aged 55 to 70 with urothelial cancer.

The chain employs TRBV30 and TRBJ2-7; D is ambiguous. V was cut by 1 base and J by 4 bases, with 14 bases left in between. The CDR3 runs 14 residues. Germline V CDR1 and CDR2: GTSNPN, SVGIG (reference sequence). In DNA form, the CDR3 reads TGTGCCTGGAGTGGGCCCAATCAGGTGTACGAGCAGTACTTC. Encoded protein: CAWSGPNQVYEQYF. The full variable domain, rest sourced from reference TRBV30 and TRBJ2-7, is SQTIHQWPATLVQPVGSPLSLECTVEGTSNPNLYWYRQAAGRGLQLLFYSVGIGQISSEVPQNLSASRPQDRQFILSSKKLLLSDSGFYLCAWSGPNQVYEQYFGPGTRLTVT.

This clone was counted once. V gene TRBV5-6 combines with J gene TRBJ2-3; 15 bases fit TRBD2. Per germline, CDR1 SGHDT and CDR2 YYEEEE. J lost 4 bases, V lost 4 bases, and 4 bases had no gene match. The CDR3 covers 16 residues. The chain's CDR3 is CASSTGLAGGADTQYF. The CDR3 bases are TGTGCCAGCAGCACGGGACTAGCGGGAGGAGCAGATACGCAGTATTTT.

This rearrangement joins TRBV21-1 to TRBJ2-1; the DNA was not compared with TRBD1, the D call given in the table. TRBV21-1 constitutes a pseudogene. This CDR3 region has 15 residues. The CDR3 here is CASSKGDSPYNEQFF. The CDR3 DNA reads TGTGCCAGCAGCAAAGGGGACAGTCCCTACAATGAGCAGTTCTTC.

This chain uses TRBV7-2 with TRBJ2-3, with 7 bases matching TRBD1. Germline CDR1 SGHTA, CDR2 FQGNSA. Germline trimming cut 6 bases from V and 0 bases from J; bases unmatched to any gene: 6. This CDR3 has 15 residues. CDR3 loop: CASREQGTSTDTQYF. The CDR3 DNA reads TGTGCCAGCAGAGAACAGGGGACGAGCACAGATACGCAGTATTTT.

This CDR3 reads CSVEGDRGNEQYF. CDR3 bases: TGCAGCGTTGAAGGGGACAGGGGAAACGAGCAGTACTTC. The chain recombines TRBV29-1 with TRBJ2-7; 10 bases agree with TRBD1. V trimming: 1 base; J trimming: 5 bases; junction bases outside the gene matches: 2. The CDR3 sequence is 13 residues long. Germline CDR1 and CDR2: SQVTM and ANQGSEA.

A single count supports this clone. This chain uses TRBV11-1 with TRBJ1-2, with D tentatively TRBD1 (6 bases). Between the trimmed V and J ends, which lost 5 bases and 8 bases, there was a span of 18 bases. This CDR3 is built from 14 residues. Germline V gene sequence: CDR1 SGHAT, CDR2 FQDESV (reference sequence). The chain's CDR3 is CASSRRDTELGYTF. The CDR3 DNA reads TGTGCCAGCAGCCGCAGGGACACGGAGTTAGGCTACACCTTC.

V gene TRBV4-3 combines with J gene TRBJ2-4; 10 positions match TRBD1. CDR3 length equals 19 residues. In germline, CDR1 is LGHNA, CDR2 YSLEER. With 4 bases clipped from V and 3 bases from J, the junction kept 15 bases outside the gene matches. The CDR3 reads CASSRQGTGVILDKNIQYF. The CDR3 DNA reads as TGCGCCAGCAGCCGCCAAGGGACAGGGGTTATACTAGACAAAAACATTCAGTACTTC.

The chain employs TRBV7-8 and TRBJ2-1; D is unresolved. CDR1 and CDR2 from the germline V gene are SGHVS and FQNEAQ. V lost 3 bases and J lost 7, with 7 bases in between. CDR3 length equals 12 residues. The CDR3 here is CASSFLSNEQFF. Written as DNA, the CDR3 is TGTGCCAGCAGCTTTCTCAGTAATGAGCAGTTCTTC.

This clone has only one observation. CDR3 DNA sequence: TGTGCCAGCAGAAAAACTAGCGGGAGCGTCACAGATACGCAGTATTTT. It yields the protein CASRKTSGSVTDTQYF. This chain joins TRBV28 and TRBJ2-3, with 11 nucleotides matching TRBD2. The V segment lost 6 bases and the J segment 2 bases; nucleotides outside the gene matches: 7. The germline V gene has CDR1 MDHEN and CDR2 SYDVKM. The CDR3 totals 16 residues.

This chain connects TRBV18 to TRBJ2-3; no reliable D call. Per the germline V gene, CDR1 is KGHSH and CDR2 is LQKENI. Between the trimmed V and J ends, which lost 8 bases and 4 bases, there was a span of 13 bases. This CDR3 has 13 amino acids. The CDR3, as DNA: TGTGCCAGCCAAAAAGATCGCGCAGATACGCAGTATTTT. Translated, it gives CASQKDRADTQYF.

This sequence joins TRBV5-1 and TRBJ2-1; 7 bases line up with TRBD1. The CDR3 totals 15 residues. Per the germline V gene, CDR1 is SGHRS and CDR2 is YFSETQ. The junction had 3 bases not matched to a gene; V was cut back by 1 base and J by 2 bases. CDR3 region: CASSLTGTAYNEQFF. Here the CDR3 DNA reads TGCGCCAGCAGCTTGACTGGGACAGCCTACAATGAGCAGTTCTTC. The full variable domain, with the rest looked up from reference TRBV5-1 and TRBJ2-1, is KAGVTQTPRYLIKTRGQQVTLSCSPISGHRSVSWYQQTPGQGLQFLFEYFSETQRNKGNFPGRFSGRQFSNSRSEMNVSTLELGDSALYLCASSLTGTAYNEQFFGPGTRLTVL.